The 4 T cell receptor beta chains given below trace back to one sample, sequenced in a study of blood T cell repertoires in COVID-19. Profiling relied on immunoSEQ multiplex PCR, and the TCRdb table lists in-frame clones only, not all of them. There are 200,000 to 250,000 clones in the sample; 70% to 90% occur only once, and 10% to 12% lies in the top ten. Sequenced: PBMCs or T cells enriched from blood (not recorded which). Receptors were obtained from a man aged 25 to 45 who had recovered from COVID-19.

V usage is TRBV5-1 and J usage is TRBJ1-5, with D perhaps TRBD1 (5 bases). Trimming stripped 0 bases from V and 7 bases from J, with 11 bases between. The CDR3 length is 14 residues. Germline V CDR1 and CDR2: SGHRS, YFSETQ. The chain's CDR3 is CASSLEGVGQPQHF. As DNA, the CDR3 is TGCGCCAGCAGCTTGGAAGGGGTGGGCCAGCCCCAGCATTTT.

The J gene is TRBJ2-7, the V gene TRBV28; the D is unclear. The CDR3 contains 13 residues. Germline lookup yields CDR1 MDHEN and CDR2 SYDVKM. V was trimmed by 6 bases and J by 2 bases, leaving 11 bases between them. The CDR3 DNA follows: TGTGCCAGCAGCCCCTCTGCGACCTACGAGCAGTACTTC. This encodes CASSPSATYEQYF. The full variable domain, in which reference TRBV28 and TRBJ2-7 provide the parts outside the CDR3, is DVKVTQSSRYLVKRTGEKVFLECVQDMDHENMFWYRQDPGLGLRLIYFSYDVKMKEKGDIPEGYSVSREKKERFSLILESASTNQTSMYLCASSPSATYEQYFGPGTRLTVT.

J is TRBJ1-5 and V is TRBV5-5, with 7 positions matching TRBD1. With 0 bases clipped from V and 4 bases from J, the junction kept 10 bases outside the gene matches. This CDR3 is 17 amino acids long. The germline V gene encodes CDR1 SGHKS and CDR2 YYEKEE (reference sequence). This CDR3 is CASSLGRDSLANQPQHF. CDR3 bases: TGTGCCAGCAGCTTGGGCCGGGACAGCTTAGCAAATCAGCCCCAGCATTTT.

The chain is built from TRBV28 and TRBJ2-7, with no clear D. The CDR3 contains 12 residues. Looked up from germline, CDR1 is MDHEN and CDR2 is SYDVKM. Trimming shortened V by 3 bases and J by 2 bases, and 5 bases separated the two germline ends. The CDR3 protein is CASSFRAYEQYF. For the CDR3, the DNA is TGTGCCAGCAGTTTTCGGGCCTACGAGCAGTACTTC.